The rows below give T cell receptor beta chains drawn from one sample of a study of beta chain features in type 1 diabetes. Produced via immunoSEQ multiplex PCR; TCRdb's table is partial and in-frame only. Here the sample spans some 660,000 clones, 11% to 15% being singletons. The specimen was naive CD4+ T cells from blood. Receptor source: a man younger than 30 with type 1 diabetes. Each CDR3 is given with its conserved first and last residue. Each record gives: D gene, clone size, J gene, V gene, CDR3 protein, CDR3 DNA. A D gene is named only where the DNA matches it firmly. Size is omitted from some rows. Given values are once, few, many or a class for expanded clones.

TRBD2 | few | TRBJ2-7 | TRBV10-3 | CAISPGGRGDYEQYF | TGTGCCATCAGCCCCGGCGGGAGGGGGGACTACGAGCAGTACTTC
NA | NA | TRBJ1-1 | TRBV7-9 | CASIPHPNTEAFF | TGTGCCAGCATCCCCCACCCGAACACTGAAGCTTTCTTT
NA | NA | TRBJ2-4 | TRBV9 | CASSVGAGAGAKNIQYF | TGTGCCAGCAGCGTAGGGGCAGGGGCGGGAGCCAAAAACATTCAGTACTTC
TRBD2 | NA | TRBJ2-3 | TRBV2 | CASRVAGITDTQYF | TGTGCCAGCCGGGTAGCGGGGATCACAGATACGCAGTATTTT
NA | NA | TRBJ1-5 | TRBV30 | CAWSVSRNQPQHF | TGTGCCTGGAGTGTAAGCAGGAATCAGCCCCAGCATTTT
NA | few | TRBJ1-2 | TRBV30 | CAWSVREYGYTF | TGTGCCTGGAGTGTACGGGAATATGGCTACACCTTC
TRBD1 | few | TRBJ1-2 | TRBV28 | CASRGFEQGAPNYGYTF | TGTGCCAGCAGGGGATTCGAACAGGGGGCTCCCAATTATGGCTACACCTTC
NA | NA | TRBJ2-3 | TRBV4-3 | CASSQDYGGASTDTQYF | TGCGCCAGCAGCCAAGATTATGGAGGGGCTAGCACAGATACGCAGTATTTT
NA | few | TRBJ1-2 | TRBV6-5 | CASSYAGHAGYTF | TGTGCCAGCAGTTACGCCGGACACGCTGGCTACACCTTC
TRBD1 | NA | TRBJ2-1 | TRBV25-1 | CASSAGGAGSEQFF | TGTGCCAGCAGTGCAGGGGGCGCAGGAAGTGAGCAGTTCTTC
TRBD2 | NA | TRBJ2-2 | TRBV5-4 | CASSLKRGGTAGELFF | TGTGCCAGCAGCCTTAAGCGGGGGGGCACGGCCGGGGAGCTGTTTTTT
NA | few | TRBJ2-3 | TRBV9 | CASSSLHRGGTDTQYF | TGTGCCAGCAGCTCTCTCCACCGCGGAGGCACAGATACGCAGTATTTT
NA | NA | TRBJ1-6 | TRBV4-3 | CASSQDGQSRVYSPLHF | TGCGCCAGCAGCCAAGATGGGCAAAGTAGAGTATATTCACCCCTCCACTTT
NA | few | TRBJ2-2 | TRBV11-3 | CASSSGTPNTGELFF | TGTGCCAGCAGCTCCGGGACCCCGAACACCGGGGAGCTGTTTTTT
TRBD2 | NA | TRBJ2-3 | TRBV9 | CASTRLAGTITDTQYF | TGTGCCAGCACCCGACTAGCGGGGACCATCACAGATACGCAGTATTTT
TRBD1 | few | TRBJ1-5 | TRBV5-1 | CASSLEGQGSQPQHF | TGCGCCAGCAGCTTGGAGGGACAGGGGTCTCAGCCCCAGCATTTT
NA | few | TRBJ1-2 | TRBV5-8 | CASSLMGPNYGYTF | TGTGCCAGCAGCTTGATGGGACCCAACTATGGCTACACCTTC